The 9 T cell receptor beta chains reported below all come from one sample, sequenced in a study of T cell responses to AZD1222 COVID-19 vaccine. The protocol was immunoSEQ multiplex PCR, while the TCRdb copy is restricted to in-frame clones and leaves out a portion. The profile shows over 30,000 clones, 88% of them singletons. The material sequenced was peripheral blood, taken 28 days after the second dose of the MenACWY control vaccine. The receptor source for this set is an adult who received the MenACWY meningococcal vaccine as a control.

The chain uses TRBV4-1 and TRBJ2-2, with D possibly matching TRBD1 (7 bases). CDR1 is MGHRA and CDR2 is YSYEKL in the germline V gene. The CDR3 loop spans 15 amino acids. The V gene lost 4 bases and the J gene lost 5 bases, with 14 bases spanning the gap. This chain's CDR3 is CASSPGGRGTGELFF. Here the CDR3 DNA reads TGCGCCAGCAGCCCCGGGGGCAGGGGGACCGGGGAGCTGTTTTTT.

The chain couples TRBV19 to TRBJ1-1; D not certain. The V gene's germline CDR1 is LNHDA and CDR2 SQIVND (reference sequence). The CDR3 loop spans 14 amino acids. The ends were cut back, 2 bases at V and 0 bases at J, with 7 bases in the middle. The CDR3 reads CASSINLMNTEAFF. The CDR3 DNA is TGTGCCAGTAGTATAAACCTCATGAACACTGAAGCTTTCTTT.

This chain links TRBV29-1 with TRBJ2-3; 8 positions match TRBD1. The CDR3 totals 15 residues. Germline CDR1 is SQVTM and CDR2 is ANQGSEA. Germline trimming cut 6 bases from V and 3 bases from J; bases unmatched to any gene: 11. CDR3 DNA: TGCAGCGTCACCACAGGGGGAGGTAGAACAGATACGCAGTATTTT. Its translation: CSVTTGGGRTDTQYF.

V is TRBV5-1 and J is TRBJ1-1, with a weak D call TRBD1 (5 bases). CDR1 is SGHRS, CDR2 YFSETQ, per germline. V was trimmed by 5 bases and J by 1 base, leaving 9 bases between them. This CDR3 has 13 amino acids. The CDR3 sequence: CASRLGENTEAFF. In DNA, the CDR3 is TGCGCCAGCAGATTAGGGGAGAACACTGAAGCTTTCTTT. Drawing the rest from reference TRBV5-1 and TRBJ1-1, the complete variable domain is KAGVTQTPRYLIKTRGQQVTLSCSPISGHRSVSWYQQTPGQGLQFLFEYFSETQRNKGNFPGRFSGRQFSNSRSEMNVSTLELGDSALYLCASRLGENTEAFFGQGTRLTVV.

V usage is TRBV14 and J usage is TRBJ2-2; 7 positions match TRBD2. Looked up from germline, CDR1 is SGHDN and CDR2 is FVKESK. The CDR3 contains 16 residues. V shed 3 bases, J shed 0 bases, and the junction held 4 bases outside the gene matches. The CDR3 sequence is CASSHSGLANTGELFF. CDR3 DNA sequence: TGTGCCAGCAGCCATAGCGGACTAGCGAACACCGGGGAGCTGTTTTTT.

The chain is built from TRBV27 and TRBJ2-1, with D tentatively TRBD2 (5 bases). Trimming removed 6 bases at V and 4 bases at J, with 13 bases between. CDR1 is MNHEY, CDR2 SMNVEV, per germline (reference sequence). CDR3 size: 14 residues. The CDR3 protein is CASRIRGSYNEQFF. The CDR3 region has the DNA TGTGCCAGCAGAATTAGAGGGAGTTACAATGAGCAGTTCTTC.

The DNA for the CDR3 is TGTGCCAGCAGTTACGTCCGCACAGGGGGAGGGTCACCCCTCCACTTT. Amino acid sequence: CASSYVRTGGGSPLHF. J is TRBJ1-6 and V is TRBV6-5; 8 nucleotides agree with TRBD1. This CDR3 region has 16 residues. Trimming cost V 2 bases and J 10 bases; bases outside gene matches: 10. Germline CDR1 is MNHEY and CDR2 is SVGAGI.

V and J are TRBV28 and TRBJ1-1; D may be TRBD1 (6 bases). CDR1 is MDHEN, CDR2 SYDVKM, per germline. The CDR3 contains 17 residues. The ends were cut back, 1 base at V and 1 base at J, with 16 bases in the middle. CDR3 in amino acids: CASSLYGAGTQNTEAFF. As DNA, the CDR3 is TGTGCCAGCAGTTTATATGGGGCCGGGACACAGAACACTGAAGCTTTCTTT.

The rearrangement uses TRBV6-5 and TRBJ2-7, with a possible D match to TRBD1 (7 bases). Trimming took 5 bases from V and 5 from J, leaving 16 bases between them. The CDR3 is 14 amino acids. Germline V gene lookup returns CDR1 MNHEY and CDR2 SVGAGI. The CDR3 reads CASSNPGGSHEQYF. As DNA, the CDR3 is TGTGCCAGCAGTAACCCAGGGGGGAGCCACGAGCAGTACTTC.